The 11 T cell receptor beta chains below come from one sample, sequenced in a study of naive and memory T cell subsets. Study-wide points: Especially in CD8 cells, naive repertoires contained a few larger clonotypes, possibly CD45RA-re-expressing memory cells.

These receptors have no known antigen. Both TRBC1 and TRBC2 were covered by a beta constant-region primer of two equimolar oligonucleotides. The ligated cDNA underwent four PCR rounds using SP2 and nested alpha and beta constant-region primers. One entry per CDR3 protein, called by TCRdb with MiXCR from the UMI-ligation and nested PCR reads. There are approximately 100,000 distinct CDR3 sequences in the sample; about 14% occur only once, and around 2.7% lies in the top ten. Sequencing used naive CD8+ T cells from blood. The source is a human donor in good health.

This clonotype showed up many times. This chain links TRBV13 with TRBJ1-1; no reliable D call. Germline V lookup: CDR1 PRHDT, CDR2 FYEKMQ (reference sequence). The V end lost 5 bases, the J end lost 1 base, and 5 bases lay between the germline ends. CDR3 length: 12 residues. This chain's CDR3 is CASSSGNTEAFF. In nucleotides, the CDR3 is TGTGCCAGCAGCAGCGGGAACACTGAAGCTTTCTTT.

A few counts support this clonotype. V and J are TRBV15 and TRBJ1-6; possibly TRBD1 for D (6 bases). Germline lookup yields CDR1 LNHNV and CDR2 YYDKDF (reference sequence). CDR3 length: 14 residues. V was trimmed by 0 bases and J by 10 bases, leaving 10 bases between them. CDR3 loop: CATSRDRGRSPLHF. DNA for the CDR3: TGTGCCACCAGCAGAGACAGGGGAAGATCACCCCTCCACTTT.

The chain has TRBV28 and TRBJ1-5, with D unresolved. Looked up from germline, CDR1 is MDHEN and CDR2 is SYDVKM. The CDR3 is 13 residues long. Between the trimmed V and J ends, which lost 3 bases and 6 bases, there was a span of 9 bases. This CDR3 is CASSFDGLQPQHF. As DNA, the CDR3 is TGTGCCAGCAGTTTTGACGGACTTCAGCCCCAGCATTTT.

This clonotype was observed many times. The CDR3 reads CAWSDGARTEAFF. The CDR3 DNA reads TGTGCCTGGAGTGATGGGGCGCGCACTGAAGCTTTCTTT. The rearrangement uses TRBV30 and TRBJ1-1; D may be TRBD1 (5 bases). The V end was cut by 1 base, the J end by 4 bases, with 10 bases between. CDR1 and CDR2 from the germline V gene are GTSNPN and SVGIG (reference sequence). This CDR3 has 13 residues. The full variable domain, its missing parts supplied by reference TRBV30 and TRBJ1-1, is SQTIHQWPATLVQPVGSPLSLECTVEGTSNPNLYWYRQAAGRGLQLLFYSVGIGQISSEVPQNLSASRPQDRQFILSSKKLLLSDSGFYLCAWSDGARTEAFFGQGTRLTVV.

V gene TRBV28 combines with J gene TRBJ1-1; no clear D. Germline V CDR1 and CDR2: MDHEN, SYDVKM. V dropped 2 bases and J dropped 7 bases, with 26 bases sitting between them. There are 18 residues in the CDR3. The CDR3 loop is CASSLGRDGGEYALEAFF. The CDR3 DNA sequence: TGTGCCAGCAGTTTAGGACGTGATGGTGGGGAGTACGCCCTTGAAGCTTTCTTT.

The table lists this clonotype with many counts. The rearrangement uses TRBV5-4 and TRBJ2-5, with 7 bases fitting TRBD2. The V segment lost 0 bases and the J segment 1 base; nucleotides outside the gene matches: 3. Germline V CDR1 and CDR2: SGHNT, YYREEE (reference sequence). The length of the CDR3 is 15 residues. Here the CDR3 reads CASSLALAGQETQYF. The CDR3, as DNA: TGTGCCAGCAGCTTGGCCTTAGCGGGCCAAGAGACCCAGTACTTC.

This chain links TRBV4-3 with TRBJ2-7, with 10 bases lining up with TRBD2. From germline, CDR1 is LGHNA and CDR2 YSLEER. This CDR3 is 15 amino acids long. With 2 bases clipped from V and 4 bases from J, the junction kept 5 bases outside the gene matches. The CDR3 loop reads CASSQSGGGLYEQYF. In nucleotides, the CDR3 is TGCGCCAGCAGCCAAAGCGGGGGGGGCTTGTACGAGCAGTACTTC.

This CDR3 is CSALLAGDITGELFF. The CDR3 DNA sequence: TGCAGCGCCTTACTAGCGGGGGATATCACCGGGGAGCTGTTTTTT. This sequence joins TRBV29-1 and TRBJ2-2; TRBD2 matches at 11 bases. The J segment lost 4 bases and the V segment lost 7 bases, leaving 8 bases of the junction unmatched. This CDR3 comprises 15 residues. Germline V CDR1 and CDR2: SQVTM, ANQGSEA.

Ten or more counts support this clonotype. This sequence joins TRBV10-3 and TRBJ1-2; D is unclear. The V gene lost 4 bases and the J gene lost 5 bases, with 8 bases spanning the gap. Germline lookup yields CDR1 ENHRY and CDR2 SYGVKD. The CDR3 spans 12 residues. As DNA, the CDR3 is TGTGCCATCAGTGGCACAGATTATGGCTACACCTTC. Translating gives CAISGTDYGYTF.

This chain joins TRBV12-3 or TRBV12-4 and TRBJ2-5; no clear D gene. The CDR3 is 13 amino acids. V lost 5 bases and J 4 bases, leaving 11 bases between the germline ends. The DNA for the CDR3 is TGTGCCAGCAGTCCTCGTGTCGGAGAGACCCAGTACTTC. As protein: CASSPRVGETQYF.

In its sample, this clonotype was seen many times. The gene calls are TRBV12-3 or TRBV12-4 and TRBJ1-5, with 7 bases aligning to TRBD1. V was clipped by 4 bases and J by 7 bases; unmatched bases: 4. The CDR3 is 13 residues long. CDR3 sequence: CASSWTGGQPQHF. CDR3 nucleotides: TGTGCCAGCAGTTGGACAGGTGGCCAGCCCCAGCATTTT.